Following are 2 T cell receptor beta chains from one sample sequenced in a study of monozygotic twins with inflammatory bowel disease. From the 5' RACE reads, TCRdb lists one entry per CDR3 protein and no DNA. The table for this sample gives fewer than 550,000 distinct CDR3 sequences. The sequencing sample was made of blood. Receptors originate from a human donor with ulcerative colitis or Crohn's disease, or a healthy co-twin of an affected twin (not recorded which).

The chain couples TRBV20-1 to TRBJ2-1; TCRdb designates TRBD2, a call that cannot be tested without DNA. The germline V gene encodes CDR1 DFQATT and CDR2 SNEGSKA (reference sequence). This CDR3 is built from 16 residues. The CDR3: CSARRLAGGPLNEQFF.

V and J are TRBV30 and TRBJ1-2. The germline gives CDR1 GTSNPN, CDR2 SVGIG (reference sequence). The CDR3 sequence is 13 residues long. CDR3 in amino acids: CAWNPGREDGYTF. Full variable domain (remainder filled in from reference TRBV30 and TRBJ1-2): SQTIHQWPATLVQPVGSPLSLECTVEGTSNPNLYWYRQAAGRGLQLLFYSVGIGQISSEVPQNLSASRPQDRQFILSSKKLLLSDSGFYLCAWNPGREDGYTFGSGTRLTVV.